The 10 T cell receptor beta chains in this list originate from one sample, sequenced in a study of CD8 T cells in ankylosing spondylitis. Using its own MiXCR run on the 5' RACE reads, TCRdb lists one record per CDR3 protein. The data show 250,000 to 300,000 distinct CDR3 sequences, around 20% seen once. Sequenced: blood, either unsorted or a sorted T cell fraction (not recorded which). Every receptor here comes from a male donor with ankylosing spondylitis or in good health (not recorded which).

The chain recombines TRBV7-8 with TRBJ2-7, with TRBD1 matching over 8 bases. The CDR3 contains 15 residues. J gave up 2 bases and V 1 base, and 4 bases lay outside the gene matches. The germline CDR1 and CDR2 sequences are SGHVS and FQNEAQ. CDR3 nucleotides: TGTGCCAGCAGCTTAGGAGGACAGGGAACCTACGAGCAGTACGTC. This translates into CASSLGGQGTYEQYV.

This clonotype was observed many times. V is TRBV12-3 or TRBV12-4 and J is TRBJ2-7; no firm D call. Trimming removed 1 base at V and 1 base at J, with 8 bases between. CDR3 length: 14 amino acids. The CDR3 loop is CASSLGPSSYEQYV. DNA for the CDR3: TGTGCCAGCAGTTTAGGCCCTAGTTCCTACGAGCAGTACGTC.

This chain connects TRBV6-6 to TRBJ2-5; the D gene could be TRBD1 or TRBD2 (5 bases each). Germline V lookup: CDR1 MNHNY, CDR2 SVGAGI (reference sequence). The CDR3 spans 12 residues. V was trimmed by 6 bases and J by 4 bases, leaving 9 bases between them. The CDR3 here is CASRGVGETQYF. As DNA, the CDR3 is TGTGCCAGCAGGGGGGTTGGAGAGACCCAGTACTTC.

This clonotype came up a few times. The CDR3: CASSLATVPTDTQYF. CDR3 nucleotides: TGCGCCAGCAGCTTGGCCACGGTCCCCACAGATACGCAGTATTTT. J is TRBJ2-3 and V is TRBV5-1; no firm D call. V gave up 0 bases and J gave up 2 bases, with 10 bases separating them. This CDR3 has 15 amino acids. The germline CDR1 and CDR2 sequences are SGHRS and YFSETQ.

V usage is TRBV5-1 and J usage is TRBJ1-5, with a weak D call TRBD1 (6 bases). In germline, CDR1 is SGHRS, CDR2 YFSETQ. V shed 0 bases and J shed 2 bases, with 12 bases lying between them. There are 16 residues in the CDR3. The CDR3 nucleotides read TGCGCCAGCAGCTTGGGGGCAGGGGCAGGCAATCAGCCCCAGCATTTT. It encodes CASSLGAGAGNQPQHF.

V and J are TRBV6-5 and TRBJ1-2; unclear D gene. Looked up from germline, CDR1 is MNHEY and CDR2 is SVGAGI. V lost 6 bases and J lost 2, with 7 bases in between. The CDR3 has 12 residues. CDR3 region: CASSRNNYGYTF. The CDR3 DNA is TGTGCCAGCAGCAGGAACAACTATGGCTACACCTTC.

This chain connects TRBV7-9 to TRBJ1-1, with D unresolved. V was shortened by 2 bases and J by 8 bases, with 12 bases between the two germline ends. There are 13 residues in the CDR3. Germline values: CDR1 SEHNR, CDR2 FQNEAQ (reference sequence). The CDR3 DNA reads as TGTGCCAGCAGCTTACCGTTGGGTACCGAAGCTTTCTTT. Translating it yields CASSLPLGTEAFF.

V is TRBV15 and J is TRBJ1-1; no clear D. V was pared by 0 bases and J by 1 base, with 6 bases between. In germline, CDR1 is LNHNV, CDR2 YYDKDF (reference sequence). The CDR3 totals 14 residues. CDR3 region: CATSRDLQNTEAFF. For the CDR3, the DNA is TGTGCCACCAGCAGAGATCTCCAGAACACTGAAGCTTTCTTT.

This clonotype was detected only once. The chain is built from TRBV19 and TRBJ1-1, with D unclear. Germline lookup yields CDR1 LNHDA and CDR2 SQIVND (reference sequence). The V end lost 6 bases, the J end lost 4 bases, and 9 bases lay between the germline ends. The CDR3 length is 12 residues. The DNA for the CDR3 is TGTGCCAGTAGGGCAGGAGGCACTGAAGCTTTCTTT. Its translation is CASRAGGTEAFF. The full variable domain, its missing parts supplied by reference TRBV19 and TRBJ1-1, is DGGITQSPKYLFRKEGQNVTLSCEQNLNHDAMYWYRQDPGQGLRLIYYSQIVNDFQKGDIAEGYSVSREKKESFPLTVTSAQKNPTAFYLCASRAGGTEAFFGQGTRLTVV.

The table lists this clonotype with a few counts. The V call is TRBV3-1, the J call TRBJ2-5; the match to TRBD2 covers 9 bases. There are 17 residues in the CDR3. Germline assignment: CDR1 LGHDT and CDR2 YNNKEL (reference sequence). V lost 1 base, J lost 3 bases, and 9 bases stayed unmatched. In DNA form, the CDR3 reads TGTGCCAGCAGCCAAGTACGGGCGGGGGGGCCGAAAGAGACCCAGTACTTC. This codes for CASSQVRAGGPKETQYF.